This T cell receptor (beta chain) was profiled in a study of T cell changes during pregnancy in multiple sclerosis. Only in-frame clones appear in the TCRdb table, and some are missing; sequencing was by immunoSEQ multiplex PCR. The sample contains roughly 70,000 clones, over 75% of which appear only once. The CDR3 runs 15 residues. Trimming stripped 4 bases from V and 2 bases from J, with 13 bases between. The germline CDR1 and CDR2 sequences are MNHEY and SMNVEV (reference sequence). The sequence came from a female donor with multiple sclerosis, enrolled in a pregnancy study. The chain recombines TRBV27 with TRBJ2-3; TRBD1 might be the D (5 bases). The sequencing used peripheral blood, collected in the third trimester of pregnancy. The CDR3 is CASSSTVLFTDTQYF. DNA for the CDR3: TGTGCCAGCAGTTCGACAGTTCTTTTCACAGATACGCAGTATTTT.